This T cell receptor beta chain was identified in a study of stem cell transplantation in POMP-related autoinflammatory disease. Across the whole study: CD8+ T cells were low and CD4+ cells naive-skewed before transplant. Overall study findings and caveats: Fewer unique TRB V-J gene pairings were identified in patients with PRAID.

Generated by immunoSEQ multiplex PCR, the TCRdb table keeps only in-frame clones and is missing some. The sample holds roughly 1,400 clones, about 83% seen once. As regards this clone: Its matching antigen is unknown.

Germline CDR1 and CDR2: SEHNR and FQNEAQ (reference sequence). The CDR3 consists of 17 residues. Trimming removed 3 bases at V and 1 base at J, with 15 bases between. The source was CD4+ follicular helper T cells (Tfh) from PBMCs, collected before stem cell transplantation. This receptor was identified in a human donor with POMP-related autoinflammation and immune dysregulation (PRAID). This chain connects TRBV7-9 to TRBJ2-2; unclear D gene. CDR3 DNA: TGTGCCAGCAGCTTTTCGATTTCGACACTGAACACCGGGGAGCTGTTTTTT. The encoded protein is CASSFSISTLNTGELFF. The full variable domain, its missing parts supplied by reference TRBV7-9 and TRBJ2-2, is DTGVSQNPRHKITKRGQNVTFRCDPISEHNRLYWYRQTLGQGPEFLTYFQNEAQLEKSRLLSDRFSAERPKGSFSTLEIQRTEQGDSAMYLCASSFSISTLNTGELFFGEGSRLTVL.